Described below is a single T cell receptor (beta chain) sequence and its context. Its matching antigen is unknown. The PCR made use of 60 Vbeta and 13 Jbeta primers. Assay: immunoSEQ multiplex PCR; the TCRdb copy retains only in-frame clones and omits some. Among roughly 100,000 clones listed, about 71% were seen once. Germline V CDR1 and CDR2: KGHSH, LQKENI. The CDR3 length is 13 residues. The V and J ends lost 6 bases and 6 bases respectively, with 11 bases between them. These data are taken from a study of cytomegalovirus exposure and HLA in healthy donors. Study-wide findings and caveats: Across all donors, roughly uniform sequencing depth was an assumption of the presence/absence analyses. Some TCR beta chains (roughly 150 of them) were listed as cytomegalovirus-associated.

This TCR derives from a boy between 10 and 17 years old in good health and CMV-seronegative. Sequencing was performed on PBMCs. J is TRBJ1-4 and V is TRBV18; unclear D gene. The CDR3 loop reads CASSLTRDEKLFF. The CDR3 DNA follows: TGTGCCAGCTCCCTGACCCGGGATGAAAAACTGTTTTTT.